These T cell receptor beta chains were read from a single sample in a study of cytomegalovirus exposure and HLA in healthy donors. Assay: immunoSEQ multiplex PCR; the TCRdb copy retains only in-frame clones and omits some. The sample carries about 140,000 clones, 80% recorded once. The specimen was PBMCs. The source is a female donor in good health and CMV-seronegative. CDR3s include the opening cysteine and the closing phenylalanine or tryptophan. The order of the fields is clone size, CDR3 length, D gene, V gene, J gene, CDR3 protein, CDR3 DNA. The D gene is left open where the match is weak. Part of the rows lack a size; the others show once, few, many or a class for expanded clones.

many,16,NA,TRBV6-6,TRBJ1-3,CASSYGGRVERNTIYF,TGTGCCAGCAGTTATGGCGGCAGGGTAGAGCGAAACACCATATATTTT
NA,15,NA,TRBV5-4,TRBJ1-3,CASSLADSPGNTIYF,TGTGCCAGCAGCTTGGCAGATTCTCCTGGAAACACCATATATTTT
NA,14,TRBD1,TRBV6-5,TRBJ1-2,CASSSGQGALGYTF,TGTGCCAGCAGTTCCGGACAGGGGGCGTTGGGCTACACCTTC
once,14,NA,TRBV6-5,TRBJ1-1,CASSYAAGRTEAFF,TGTGCCAGCAGTTACGCCGCGGGGCGGACTGAAGCTTTCTTT
NA,19,TRBD2,TRBV9,TRBJ2-7,CASSVRAGTSGDGSYEQYF,TGTGCCAGCAGCGTTAGGGCTGGGACTAGCGGGGATGGATCCTACGAGCAGTACTTC
NA,15,TRBD1,TRBV7-9,TRBJ1-2,CASSSPGQGLNGYTF,TGTGCCAGCAGCTCGCCGGGACAGGGGTTGAATGGCTACACCTTC
once,15,TRBD1,TRBV6-5,TRBJ2-1,CASSYSDRDPGGPFF,TGTGCCAGCAGTTACTCCGACAGGGACCCAGGGGGTCCGTTCTTC
NA,15,TRBD1,TRBV27,TRBJ1-2,CASSLDREGNYGYTF,TGTGCCAGCAGTTTAGACAGGGAAGGGAACTATGGCTACACCTTC
NA,16,NA,TRBV28,TRBJ2-7,CASSLWVDRASYEQYF,TGTGCCAGCAGCTTATGGGTTGACAGAGCCTCCTACGAGCAGTACTTC
NA,14,TRBD1,TRBV30,TRBJ2-1,CAWRRTGIYNEQFF,TGTGCCTGGAGGCGGACAGGGATCTACAATGAGCAGTTCTTC
NA,11,NA,TRBV29-1,TRBJ2-7,CSVALSYEQYF,TGCAGCGTTGCCCTTTCCTACGAGCAGTACTTC
NA,13,TRBD1,TRBV6-5,TRBJ2-7,CASSPGTAYEQYF,TGTGCCAGCAGCCCAGGGACAGCCTACGAGCAGTACTTC
NA,14,NA,TRBV6-1,TRBJ2-7,CASSEVFQGSEQYF,TGTGCCAGCAGTGAAGTATTCCAGGGCAGCGAGCAGTACTTC
NA,18,NA,TRBV9,TRBJ1-3,CASSVSTGSLYAGNTIYF,TGTGCCAGCAGCGTTAGTACCGGGTCTCTCTACGCTGGAAACACCATATATTTT
NA,13,NA,TRBV29-1,TRBJ1-1,CSVMTVMNTEAFF,TGCAGCGTCATGACAGTAATGAACACTGAAGCTTTCTTT
NA,16,TRBD1,TRBV5-6,TRBJ2-3,CASSSAGTGYADTQYF,TGTGCCAGCAGTTCGGCCGGGACAGGGTATGCAGATACGCAGTATTTT
NA,15,NA,TRBV4-1,TRBJ2-2,CASSQNGQLTGELFF,TGCGCCAGCAGCCAAAATGGACAGCTCACCGGGGAGCTGTTTTTT
NA,13,TRBD1,TRBV11-2,TRBJ1-5,CASSTQGNQPQHF,TGTGCCAGCAGCACACAGGGGAATCAGCCCCAGCATTTT
NA,15,TRBD2,TRBV7-6,TRBJ2-5,CASSLGGTSLTTQYF,TGTGCCAGCAGCTTAGGTGGGACTAGCCTAACGACCCAGTACTTC
once,14,NA,TRBV6-5,TRBJ2-1,CASSYYDSSNEQFF,TGTGCCAGCAGTTACTACGACAGTTCCAATGAGCAGTTCTTC
NA,15,NA,TRBV6-1,TRBJ1-1,CASSDQPGIQAEAFF,TGTGCCAGCAGTGATCAGCCCGGGATTCAGGCTGAAGCTTTCTTT
NA,15,NA,TRBV14,TRBJ1-1,CASSQDSTRDTEAFF,TGTGCCAGCAGCCAAGATTCTACGCGGGACACTGAAGCTTTCTTT
NA,15,NA,TRBV28,TRBJ2-1,CASSTGEVRSNEQFF,TGTGCCAGCAGTACGGGGGAGGTCCGTTCTAATGAGCAGTTCTTC
NA,15,NA,TRBV13,TRBJ2-5,CASSFLTRRGETQYF,TGTGCCAGCAGCTTCCTGACTAGGCGGGGAGAGACCCAGTACTTC
few,13,NA,TRBV2,TRBJ2-5,CASSDGGRKTQYF,TGTGCCAGCAGTGACGGGGGGCGGAAGACCCAGTACTTC
NA,15,TRBD2,TRBV30,TRBJ2-1,CAWSSPGLAGGKQFF,TGTGCCTGGAGTTCCCCGGGACTAGCGGGAGGGAAGCAGTTCTTC
NA,15,TRBD2,TRBV28,TRBJ2-1,CASSWASGSSDEQFF,TGTGCCAGCAGTTGGGCTAGCGGGAGTTCGGATGAGCAGTTCTTC
few,13,NA,TRBV6-1,TRBJ2-7,CASLRVMEYEQYF,TGTGCCAGCCTTCGGGTTATGGAGTACGAGCAGTACTTC
NA,17,TRBD1,TRBV10-3,TRBJ2-2,CAISGSLGQASGGELFF,TGTGCCATCAGTGGATCTTTGGGACAGGCAAGTGGCGGGGAGCTGTTTTTT
once,15,TRBD2,TRBV6-5,TRBJ2-1,CASSYRTSGKGEQFF,TGTGCCAGCAGTTACCGGACTAGCGGGAAGGGTGAGCAGTTCTTC
NA,14,NA,TRBV5-4,TRBJ1-4,CASSLQTANEKLFF,TGTGCCAGCAGCTTGCAGACAGCTAATGAAAAACTGTTTTTT
NA,16,TRBD1,TRBV5-6,TRBJ1-1,CASSLDEDRGDTEAFF,TGTGCCAGCAGCTTGGACGAGGACAGGGGGGACACTGAAGCTTTCTTT
NA,14,NA,TRBV28,TRBJ2-3,CASRGGTATDTQYF,TGTGCCAGCAGAGGCGGGACAGCCACAGATACGCAGTATTTT
NA,14,NA,TRBV5-1,TRBJ1-4,CASSGGLANEKLFF,TGCGCCAGCTCGGGAGGACTTGCTAATGAAAAACTGTTTTTT
NA,16,NA,TRBV27,TRBJ2-7,CASSPDFTFRTYEQYF,TGTGCCAGCAGCCCTGATTTTACATTTCGTACCTACGAGCAGTACTTC
NA,13,NA,TRBV5-4,TRBJ2-3,CASSTHSGDTQYF,TGTGCCAGCAGCACACATAGCGGAGATACGCAGTATTTT
NA,12,TRBD1,TRBV7-2,TRBJ2-3,CASSGLGQGQYF,TGTGCCAGCAGCGGTCTAGGACAGGGGCAGTATTTT
NA,15,NA,TRBV4-1,TRBJ1-1,CASSQAGGLNTEAFF,TGCGCCAGCAGCCAAGCAGGTGGGTTGAACACTGAAGCTTTCTTT
NA,14,TRBD1,TRBV9,TRBJ1-2,CASSQAAGGYGYTF,TGTGCCAGCAGCCAGGCCGCAGGGGGATATGGCTACACCTTC
NA,12,NA,TRBV15,TRBJ2-7,CATSADFYEQYF,TGTGCCACCAGTGCGGATTTCTACGAGCAGTACTTC
NA,15,NA,TRBV30,TRBJ1-2,CAWSAPMGHGYGYTF,TGTGCCTGGAGCGCCCCGATGGGACATGGCTATGGCTACACCTTC
NA,16,NA,TRBV5-1,TRBJ1-4,CASSLAPGSTNEKLFF,TGCGCCAGCAGCTTAGCTCCAGGGTCAACTAATGAAAAACTGTTTTTT
NA,13,TRBD1,TRBV19,TRBJ1-1,CASSIGTGGDAFF,TGTGCCAGTAGTATCGGGACAGGGGGCGACGCTTTCTTT
NA,16,NA,TRBV7-9,TRBJ2-1,CASSQKGSGAYNEQFF,TGTGCCAGCAGCCAGAAGGGCTCAGGGGCGTACAATGAGCAGTTCTTC
NA,17,TRBD2,TRBV7-8,TRBJ2-3,CASSLAGRALFPDTQYF,TGTGCCAGCAGCTTAGCCGGGAGGGCCCTCTTCCCAGATACGCAGTATTTT
NA,15,TRBD2,TRBV5-5,TRBJ2-7,CASSLVGGLADEQYF,TGTGCCAGCAGCTTGGTGGGGGGACTAGCGGACGAGCAGTACTTC
NA,13,NA,TRBV5-1,TRBJ2-2,CASSLGSTGELFF,TGCGCCAGCAGCTTGGGCAGCACCGGGGAGCTGTTTTTT
NA,13,NA,TRBV2,TRBJ1-2,CASKGRGGYGYTF,TGTGCCAGCAAGGGCAGGGGTGGCTATGGCTACACCTTC
NA,14,NA,TRBV28,TRBJ1-2,CASSLFLGGNGYTF,TGTGCCAGCAGTTTATTTCTGGGGGGGAATGGCTACACCTTC
NA,18,TRBD1,TRBV5-6,TRBJ2-7,CASSFGQGAIYLVDEQYF,TGTGCCAGCAGCTTCGGACAGGGGGCGATCTACTTAGTTGACGAGCAGTACTTC
few,14,NA,TRBV19,TRBJ1-4,CASSIEQGRGPLFF,TGTGCCAGTAGTATAGAACAGGGCCGAGGGCCCCTGTTTTTT
NA,14,NA,TRBV6-5,TRBJ2-7,CASSYSWHSYEQYF,TGTGCCAGCAGTTACTCTTGGCACTCCTACGAGCAGTACTTC
NA,16,TRBD1,TRBV5-6,TRBJ2-4,CASSRTGPRLGNIQYF,TGTGCCAGCAGCCGGACAGGGCCCAGGTTAGGCAACATTCAGTACTTC
NA,15,TRBD1,TRBV13,TRBJ1-1,CASSPVGQLNTEAFF,TGTGCCAGCAGCCCAGTGGGACAGCTGAACACTGAAGCTTTCTTT
NA,16,NA,TRBV7-8,TRBJ2-3,CASPPKAGGDTDTQYF,TGTGCCAGCCCCCCCAAAGCTGGCGGGGACACAGATACGCAGTATTTT
NA,13,NA,TRBV18,TRBJ1-5,CASSTKQGQPQHF,TGTGCCAGCTCAACAAAGCAGGGACAGCCCCAGCATTTT